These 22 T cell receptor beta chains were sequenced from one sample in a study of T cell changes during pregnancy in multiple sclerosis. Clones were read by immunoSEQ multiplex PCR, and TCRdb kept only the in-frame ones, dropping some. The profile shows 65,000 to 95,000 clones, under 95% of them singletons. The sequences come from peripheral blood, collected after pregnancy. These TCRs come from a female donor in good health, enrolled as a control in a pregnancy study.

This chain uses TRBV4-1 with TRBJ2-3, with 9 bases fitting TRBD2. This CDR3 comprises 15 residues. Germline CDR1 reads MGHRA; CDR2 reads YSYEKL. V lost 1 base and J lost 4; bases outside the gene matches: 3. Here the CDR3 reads CASSQGTSEADTQYF. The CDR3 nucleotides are TGCGCCAGCAGCCAAGGGACTAGCGAAGCAGATACGCAGTATTTT.

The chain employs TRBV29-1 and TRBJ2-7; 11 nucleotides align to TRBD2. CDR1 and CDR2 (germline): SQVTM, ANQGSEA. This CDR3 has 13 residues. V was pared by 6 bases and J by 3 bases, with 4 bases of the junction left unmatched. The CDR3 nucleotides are TGCAGCGTCAGTACTAGCGGGAGCTACGAGCAGTACTTC. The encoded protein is CSVSTSGSYEQYF.

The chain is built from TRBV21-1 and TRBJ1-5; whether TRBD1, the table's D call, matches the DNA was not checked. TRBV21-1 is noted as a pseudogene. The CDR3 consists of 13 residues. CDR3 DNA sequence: TGTGCCAGCAGCTACGGGACAGGGAAGCCCCAGCATTTT. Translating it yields CASSYGTGKPQHF.

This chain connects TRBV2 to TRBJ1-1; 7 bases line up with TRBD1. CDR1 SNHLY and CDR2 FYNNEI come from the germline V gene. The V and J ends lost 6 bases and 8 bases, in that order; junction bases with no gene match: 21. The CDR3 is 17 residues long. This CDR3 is CASSSMTGTTSLFEAFF. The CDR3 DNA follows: TGTGCCAGCAGCTCCATGACAGGGACGACATCATTATTCGAAGCTTTCTTT.

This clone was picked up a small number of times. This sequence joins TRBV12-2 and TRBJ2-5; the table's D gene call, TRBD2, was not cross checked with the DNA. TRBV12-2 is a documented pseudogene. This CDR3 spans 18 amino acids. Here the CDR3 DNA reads TGTGCAAGTCGCCCAACCTTTTGGGGGACTAGCGGGGAGGAGACCCAGTACTTC. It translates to CASRPTFWGTSGEETQYF.

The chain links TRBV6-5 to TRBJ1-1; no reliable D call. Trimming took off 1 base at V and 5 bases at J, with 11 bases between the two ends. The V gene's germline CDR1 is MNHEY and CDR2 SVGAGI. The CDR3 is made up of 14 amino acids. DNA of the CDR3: TGTGCCAGCAGTTACTTTGGAGGTTCGACTGAAGCTTTCTTT. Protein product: CASSYFGGSTEAFF.

The CDR3 loop reads CASSFRNPGQGSKNIQYF. The CDR3 DNA is TGTGCCAGTAGTTTTCGGAACCCGGGACAGGGATCCAAAAACATTCAGTACTTC. V usage is TRBV19 and J usage is TRBJ2-4, with 9 bases identical to TRBD1. V lost 5 bases and J lost 2; bases outside the gene matches: 13. CDR1 is LNHDA, CDR2 SQIVND, per germline (reference sequence). CDR3 size: 18 residues.

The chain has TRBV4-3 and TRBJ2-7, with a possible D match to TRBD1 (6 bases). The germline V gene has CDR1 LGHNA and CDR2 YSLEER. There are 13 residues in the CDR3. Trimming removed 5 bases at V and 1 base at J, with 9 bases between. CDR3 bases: TGCGCCAGCAGCTCAGGACAGTCCTACGAGCAGTACTTC. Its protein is CASSSGQSYEQYF.

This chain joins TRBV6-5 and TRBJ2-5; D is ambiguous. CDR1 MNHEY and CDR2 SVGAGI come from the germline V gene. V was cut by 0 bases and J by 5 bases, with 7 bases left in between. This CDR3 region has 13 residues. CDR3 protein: CASSYSHGETQYF. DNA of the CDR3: TGTGCCAGCAGTTACTCCCACGGGGAGACCCAGTACTTC.

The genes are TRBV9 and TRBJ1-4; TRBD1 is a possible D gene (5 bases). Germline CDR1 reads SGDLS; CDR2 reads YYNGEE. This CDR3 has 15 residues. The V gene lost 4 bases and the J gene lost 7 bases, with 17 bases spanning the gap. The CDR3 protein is CASSPGGGYGEKLFF. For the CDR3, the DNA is TGTGCCAGCAGCCCGGGGGGGGGTTACGGTGAAAAACTGTTTTTT.

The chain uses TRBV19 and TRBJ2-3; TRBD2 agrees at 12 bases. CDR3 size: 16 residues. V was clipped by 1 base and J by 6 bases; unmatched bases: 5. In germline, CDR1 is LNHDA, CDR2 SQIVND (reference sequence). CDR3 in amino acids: CASSIGLAGEGDTQYF. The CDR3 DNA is TGTGCCAGTAGTATAGGACTAGCGGGAGAGGGGGATACGCAGTATTTT.

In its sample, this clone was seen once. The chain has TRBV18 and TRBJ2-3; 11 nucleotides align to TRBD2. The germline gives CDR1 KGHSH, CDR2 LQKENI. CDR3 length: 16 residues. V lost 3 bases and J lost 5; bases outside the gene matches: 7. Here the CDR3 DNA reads TGTGCCAGCTCACCGAAGGTAGGACTAGCGGGAGATACGCAGTATTTT. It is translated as CASSPKVGLAGDTQYF.

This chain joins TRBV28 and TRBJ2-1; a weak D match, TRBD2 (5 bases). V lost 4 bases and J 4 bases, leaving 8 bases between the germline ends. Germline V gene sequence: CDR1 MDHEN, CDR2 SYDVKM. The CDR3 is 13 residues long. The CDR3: CASSSDWYNEQFF. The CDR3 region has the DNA TGTGCCAGCAGTTCGGACTGGTACAATGAGCAGTTCTTC.

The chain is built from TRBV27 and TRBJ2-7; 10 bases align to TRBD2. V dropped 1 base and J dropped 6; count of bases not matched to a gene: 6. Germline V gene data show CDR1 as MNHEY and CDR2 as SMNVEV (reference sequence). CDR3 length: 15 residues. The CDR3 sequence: CASSLLYLAGAEQYF. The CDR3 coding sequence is TGTGCCAGCAGTTTATTGTATCTAGCGGGAGCCGAGCAGTACTTC.

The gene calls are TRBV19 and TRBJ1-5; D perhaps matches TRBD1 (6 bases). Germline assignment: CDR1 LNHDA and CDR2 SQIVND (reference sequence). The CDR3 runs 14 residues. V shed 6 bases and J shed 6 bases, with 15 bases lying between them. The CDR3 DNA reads TGTGCCAGTAGAAACCACAGGGTGGCTCAGCCCCAGCATTTT. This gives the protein CASRNHRVAQPQHF.

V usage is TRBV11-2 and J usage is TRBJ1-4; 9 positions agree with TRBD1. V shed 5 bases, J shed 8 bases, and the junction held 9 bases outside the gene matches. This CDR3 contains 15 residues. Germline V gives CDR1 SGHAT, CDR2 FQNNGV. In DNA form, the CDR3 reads TGTGCCAGCAGCATACCACAGGGGGCGGGGGAAAAACTGTTTTTT. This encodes CASSIPQGAGEKLFF.

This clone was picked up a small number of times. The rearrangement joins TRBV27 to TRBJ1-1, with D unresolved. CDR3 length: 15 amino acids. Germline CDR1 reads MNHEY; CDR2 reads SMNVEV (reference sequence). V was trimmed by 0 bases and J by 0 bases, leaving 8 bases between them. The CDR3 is CASSLSSGMNTEAFF. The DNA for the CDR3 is TGTGCCAGCAGTTTATCCTCAGGTATGAACACTGAAGCTTTCTTT.

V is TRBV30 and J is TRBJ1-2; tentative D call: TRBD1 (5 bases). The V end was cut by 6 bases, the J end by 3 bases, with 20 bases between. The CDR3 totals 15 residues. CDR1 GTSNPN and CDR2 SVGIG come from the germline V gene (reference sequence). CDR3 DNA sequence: TGTGCCTGCCCTTCCCGGCGGTGGGGGGACTATGGCTACACCTTC. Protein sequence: CACPSRRWGDYGYTF. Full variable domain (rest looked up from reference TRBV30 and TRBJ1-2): SQTIHQWPATLVQPVGSPLSLECTVEGTSNPNLYWYRQAAGRGLQLLFYSVGIGQISSEVPQNLSASRPQDRQFILSSKKLLLSDSGFYLCACPSRRWGDYGYTFGSGTRLTVV.

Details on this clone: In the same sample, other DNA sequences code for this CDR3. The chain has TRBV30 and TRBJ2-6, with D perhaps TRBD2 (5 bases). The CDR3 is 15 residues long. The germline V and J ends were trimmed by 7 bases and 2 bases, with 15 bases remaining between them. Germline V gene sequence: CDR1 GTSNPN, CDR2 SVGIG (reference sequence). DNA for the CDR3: TGTGCCTCCCGGGAAGGGCCGGCTGGGGCCAACGTCCTGACTTTC. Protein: CASREGPAGANVLTF.

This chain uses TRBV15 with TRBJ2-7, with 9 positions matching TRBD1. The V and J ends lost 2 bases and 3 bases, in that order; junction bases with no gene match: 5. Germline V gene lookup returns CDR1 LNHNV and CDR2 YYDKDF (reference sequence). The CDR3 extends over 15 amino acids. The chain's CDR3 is CATSRTGQGYYEQYF. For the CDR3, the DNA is TGTGCCACCAGCAGAACGGGACAGGGCTACTACGAGCAGTACTTC.

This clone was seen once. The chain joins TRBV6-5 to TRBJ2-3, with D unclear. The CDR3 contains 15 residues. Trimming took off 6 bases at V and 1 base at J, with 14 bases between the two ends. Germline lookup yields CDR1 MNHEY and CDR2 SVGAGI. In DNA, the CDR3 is TGTGCCAGCAGAAAACGGAGCCTGGGCACAGATACGCAGTATTTT. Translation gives CASRKRSLGTDTQYF.

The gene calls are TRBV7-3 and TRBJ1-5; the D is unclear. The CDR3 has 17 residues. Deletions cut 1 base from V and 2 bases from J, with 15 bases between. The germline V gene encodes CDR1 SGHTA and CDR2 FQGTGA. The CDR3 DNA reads TGTGCCAGCAGCTTAATTTCGACCGCGGGGTGCAATCAGCCCCAGCATTTT. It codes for CASSLISTAGCNQPQHF. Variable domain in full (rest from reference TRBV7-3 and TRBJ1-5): GAGVSQTPSNKVTEKGKYVELRCDPISGHTALYWYRQSLGQGPEFLIYFQGTGAADDSGLPNDRFFAVRPEGSVSTLKIQRTERGDSAVYLCASSLISTAGCNQPQHFGDGTRLSIL.